The T cell receptor (beta chain) described here comes from a study of blood T cell repertoires in COVID-19. Study-level information: Acute and convalescent COVID-19 samples came from the United States, Italy and Spain. The cDNA or gDNA used as material had been derived from T cells, B-cell-depleted T cells, or PBMCs.

Original analysis: For nucleated cells, counts were estimated from reference gene primer amplification. Clones were read by immunoSEQ multiplex PCR, and TCRdb kept only the in-frame ones, dropping some. The DNA gave D and trimming, while V, J and clone size come from that table. The sample comprises about 55,000 clones, 85% to 90% of which are singletons, and about 1.5% rests with the top ten. The V gene lost 0 bases and the J gene lost 0 bases, with 9 bases spanning the gap. Germline loops: CDR1 MGHRA, CDR2 YSYEKL. The CDR3 totals 15 residues. This chain links TRBV4-1 with TRBJ2-7, with TRBD1 as a possible D gene (5 bases). The sequence was obtained from a man between 60 and 75 years old with acute or convalescent COVID-19. Sample: peripheral blood. CDR3 coding DNA: TGCGCCAGCAGCCAAGATGAAGGGGACTCCTACGAGCAGTACTTC. Residues: CASSQDEGDSYEQYF.